This TCR beta chain was identified in a study of T cell repertoires in cytomegalovirus infection. Study results and limitations: There were carriers of CMV plus the relevant HLA, and cumulative public TCR beta family frequency identified them.

Germline values: CDR1 SNHLY, CDR2 FYNNEI. This CDR3 has 15 amino acids. V trimming: 7 bases; J trimming: 1 base; junction bases outside the gene matches: 6. This clonotype was counted many times. Its antigen is currently unknown. From the reads, TCRdb called clonotypes with MiXCR, one entry per CDR3 protein. The data contain approximately 250,000 distinct CDR3 sequences, more than 9% of them seen just once; the ten biggest clones take up 1.5% to 2%. The sequence was obtained from a human donor in good health (CMV status not recorded). Some clones in this sample may be carry-over from other donors' samples. The chain uses TRBV2 and TRBJ2-1; TRBD2 matches at 8 bases. The sequenced sample was PBMCs. The CDR3 reads CASIIGTSSYNEQFF. The CDR3 region has the DNA TGTGCCAGCATCATAGGGACTAGTTCCTACAATGAGCAGTTCTTC.